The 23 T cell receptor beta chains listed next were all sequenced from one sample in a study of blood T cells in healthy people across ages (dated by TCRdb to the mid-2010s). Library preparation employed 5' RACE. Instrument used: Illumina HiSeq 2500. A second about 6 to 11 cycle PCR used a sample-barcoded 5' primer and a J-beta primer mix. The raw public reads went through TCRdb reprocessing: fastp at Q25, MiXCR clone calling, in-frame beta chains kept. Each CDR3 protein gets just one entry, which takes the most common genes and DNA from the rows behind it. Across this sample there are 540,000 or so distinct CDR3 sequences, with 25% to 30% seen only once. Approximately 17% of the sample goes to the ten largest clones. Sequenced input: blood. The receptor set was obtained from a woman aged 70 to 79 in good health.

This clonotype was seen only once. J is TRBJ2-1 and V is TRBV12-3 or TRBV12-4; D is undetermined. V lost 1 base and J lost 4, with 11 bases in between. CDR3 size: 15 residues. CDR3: CASSLGPVAYNEQFF. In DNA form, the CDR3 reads TGTGCCAGCAGTTTAGGCCCCGTTGCGTACAATGAGCAGTTCTTC.

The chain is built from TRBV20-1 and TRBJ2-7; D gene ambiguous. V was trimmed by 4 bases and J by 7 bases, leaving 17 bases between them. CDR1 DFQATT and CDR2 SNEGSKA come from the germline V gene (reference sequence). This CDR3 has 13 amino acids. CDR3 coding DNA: TGCAGTGCTATCAGACACCCAAGAGGAGAGCAGTACTTC. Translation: CSAIRHPRGEQYF.

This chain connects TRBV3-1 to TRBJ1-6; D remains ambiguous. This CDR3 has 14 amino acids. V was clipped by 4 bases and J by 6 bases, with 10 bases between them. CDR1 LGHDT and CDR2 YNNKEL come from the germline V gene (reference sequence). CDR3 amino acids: CASSPRASNSPLHF. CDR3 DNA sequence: TGTGCCAGCAGCCCACGGGCCTCTAATTCACCCCTCCACTTT.

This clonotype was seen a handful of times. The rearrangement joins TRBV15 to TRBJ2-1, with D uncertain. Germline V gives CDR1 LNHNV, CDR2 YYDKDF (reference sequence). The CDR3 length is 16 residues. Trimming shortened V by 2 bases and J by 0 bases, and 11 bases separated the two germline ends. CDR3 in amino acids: CATSRNSRLSYNEQFF. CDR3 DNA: TGTGCCACCAGCAGAAACAGCCGGCTCTCCTACAATGAGCAGTTCTTC. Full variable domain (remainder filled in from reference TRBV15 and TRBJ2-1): DAMVIQNPRYQVTQFGKPVTLSCSQTLNHNVMYWYQQKSSQAPKLLFHYYDKDFNNEADTPDNFQSRRPNTSFCFLDIRSPGLGDTAMYLCATSRNSRLSYNEQFFGPGTRLTVL.

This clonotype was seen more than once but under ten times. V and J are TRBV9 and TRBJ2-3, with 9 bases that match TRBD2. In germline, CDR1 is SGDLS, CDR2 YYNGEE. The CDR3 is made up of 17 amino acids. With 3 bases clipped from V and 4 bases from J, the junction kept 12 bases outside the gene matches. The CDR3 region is CASSGGVLAGGPDTQYF. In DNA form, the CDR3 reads TGTGCCAGCAGCGGTGGTGTCCTGGCGGGGGGGCCAGATACGCAGTATTTT.

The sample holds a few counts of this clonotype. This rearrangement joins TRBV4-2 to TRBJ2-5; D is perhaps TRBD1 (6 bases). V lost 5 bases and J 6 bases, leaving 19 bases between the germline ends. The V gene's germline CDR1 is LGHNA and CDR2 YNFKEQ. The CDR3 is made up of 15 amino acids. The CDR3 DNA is TGTGCCAGCAGCTCCGACCTGGGGGCGGGTAAGACCCAGTACTTC. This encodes CASSSDLGAGKTQYF.

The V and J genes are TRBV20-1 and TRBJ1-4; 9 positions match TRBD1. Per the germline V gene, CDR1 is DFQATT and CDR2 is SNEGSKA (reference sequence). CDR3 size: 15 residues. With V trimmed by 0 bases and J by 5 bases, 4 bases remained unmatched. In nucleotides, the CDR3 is TGCAGTGCTAGAGATAGTGGGACAGGGAATGAAAAACTGTTTTTT. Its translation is CSARDSGTGNEKLFF.

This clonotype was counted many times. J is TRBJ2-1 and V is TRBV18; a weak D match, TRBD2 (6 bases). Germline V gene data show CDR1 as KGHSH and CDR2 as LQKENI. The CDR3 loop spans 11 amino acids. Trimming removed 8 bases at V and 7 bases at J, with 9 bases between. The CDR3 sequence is CASSRGNEQFF. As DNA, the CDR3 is TGTGCCAGCAGCCGGGGGAATGAGCAGTTCTTC. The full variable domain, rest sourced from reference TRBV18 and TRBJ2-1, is NAGVMQNPRHLVRRRGQEARLRCSPMKGHSHVYWYRQLPEEGLKFMVYLQKENIIDESGMPKERFSAEFPKEGPSILRIQQVVRGDSAAYFCASSRGNEQFFGPGTRLTVL.

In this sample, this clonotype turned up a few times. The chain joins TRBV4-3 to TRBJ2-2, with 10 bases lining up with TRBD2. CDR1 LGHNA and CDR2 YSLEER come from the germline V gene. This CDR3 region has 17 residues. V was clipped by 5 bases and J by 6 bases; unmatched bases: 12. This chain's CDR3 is CASSYPSGGPTPGELFF. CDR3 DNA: TGCGCCAGCAGCTACCCTAGCGGGGGACCAACACCCGGGGAGCTGTTTTTT.

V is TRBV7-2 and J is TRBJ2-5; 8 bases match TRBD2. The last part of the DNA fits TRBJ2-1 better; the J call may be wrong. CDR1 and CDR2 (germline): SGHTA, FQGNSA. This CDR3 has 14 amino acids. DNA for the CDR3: TGTGCCAGCAGCTTTTACGGGAGGGCTGCTGAGCAGTTCTTC. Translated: CASSFYGRAAEQFF.

CDR3 DNA sequence: TGTGCCAGCAGCTTGGATGGGACTCCCAGGTACAATGAGCAGTTCTTC. As protein: CASSLDGTPRYNEQFF. The gene calls are TRBV5-6 and TRBJ2-1, with D possibly TRBD2 on 6 matching bases. Germline lookup yields CDR1 SGHDT and CDR2 YYEEEE. Trimming took 0 bases from V and 4 from J, leaving 14 bases between them. The CDR3 length is 16 residues.

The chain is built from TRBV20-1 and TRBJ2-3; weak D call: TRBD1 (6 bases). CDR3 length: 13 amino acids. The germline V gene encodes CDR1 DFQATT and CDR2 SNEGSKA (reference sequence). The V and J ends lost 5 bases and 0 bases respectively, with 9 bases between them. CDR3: CSAGGPSTDTQYF. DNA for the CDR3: TGCAGTGCTGGGGGCCCCAGCACAGATACGCAGTATTTT.

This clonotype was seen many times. This CDR3 reads CASSDFAGSYNEQFF. CDR3 coding DNA: TGTGCCAGCAGTGACTTCGCGGGTTCCTACAATGAGCAGTTCTTC. The genes are TRBV6-4 and TRBJ2-1; D might be TRBD2 (5 bases). Germline CDR1 and CDR2: MRHNA and SNTAGT. This CDR3 region has 15 residues. V dropped 1 base and J dropped 1 base, with 8 bases sitting between them.

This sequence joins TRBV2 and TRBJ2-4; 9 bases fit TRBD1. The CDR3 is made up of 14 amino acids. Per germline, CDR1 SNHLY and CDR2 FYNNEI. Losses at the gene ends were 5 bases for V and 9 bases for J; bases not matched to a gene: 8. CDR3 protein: CASSPRQGESIQYF. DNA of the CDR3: TGTGCCAGCAGTCCCAGACAGGGGGAGAGCATTCAGTACTTC. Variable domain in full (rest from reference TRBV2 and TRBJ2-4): EPEVTQTPSHQVTQMGQEVILRCVPISNHLYFYWYRQILGQKVEFLVSFYNNEISEKSEIFDDQFSVERPDGSNFTLKIRSTKLEDSAMYFCASSPRQGESIQYFGAGTRLSVL.

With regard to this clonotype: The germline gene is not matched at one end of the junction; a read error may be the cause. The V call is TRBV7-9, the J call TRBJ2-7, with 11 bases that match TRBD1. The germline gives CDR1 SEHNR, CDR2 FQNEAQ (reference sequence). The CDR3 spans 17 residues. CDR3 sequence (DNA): TGCGCCAGCAGCTTTGAGGGGACAGGGGGGTACTCCTACGAGCAGTACTTC. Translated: CASSFEGTGGYSYEQYF.

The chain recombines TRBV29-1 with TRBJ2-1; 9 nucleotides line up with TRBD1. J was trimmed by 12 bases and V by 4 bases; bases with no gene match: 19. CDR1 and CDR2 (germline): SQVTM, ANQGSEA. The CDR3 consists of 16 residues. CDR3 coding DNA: TGCAGCGTTGGTATAGGCTTGGGACAGGGAAACATTGGGCAGTTCTTC. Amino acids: CSVGIGLGQGNIGQFF.

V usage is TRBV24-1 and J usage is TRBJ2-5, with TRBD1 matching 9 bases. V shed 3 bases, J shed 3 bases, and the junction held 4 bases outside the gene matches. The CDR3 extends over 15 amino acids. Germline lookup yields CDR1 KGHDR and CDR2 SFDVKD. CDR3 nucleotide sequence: TGTGCCACCAGTGATCCGGGGACAGGGAAAGAGACCCAGTACTTC. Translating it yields CATSDPGTGKETQYF.

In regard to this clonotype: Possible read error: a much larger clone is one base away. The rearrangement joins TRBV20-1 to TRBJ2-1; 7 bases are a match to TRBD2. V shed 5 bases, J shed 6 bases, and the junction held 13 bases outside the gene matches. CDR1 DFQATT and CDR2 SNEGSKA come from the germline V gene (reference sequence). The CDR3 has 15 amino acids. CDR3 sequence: CSAQTSRLAANEQFF. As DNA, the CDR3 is TGCAGTGCTCAGACCTCGAGACTAGCAGCCAATGAGCAGTTCTTC.

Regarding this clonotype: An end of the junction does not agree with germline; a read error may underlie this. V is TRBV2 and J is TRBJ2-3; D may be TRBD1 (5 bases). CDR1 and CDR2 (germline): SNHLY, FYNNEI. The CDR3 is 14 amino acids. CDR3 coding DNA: TGTGCCAGCAGCAAGACAGTGCCCCCAGATGCGCAGTATTTT. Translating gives CASSKTVPPDAQYF.

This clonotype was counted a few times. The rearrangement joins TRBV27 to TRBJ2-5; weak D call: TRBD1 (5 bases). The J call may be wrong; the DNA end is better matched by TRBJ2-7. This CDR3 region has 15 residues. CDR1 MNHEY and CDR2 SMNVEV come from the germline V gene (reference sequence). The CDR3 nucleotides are TGTGCCAGCAGTCCGGATAACAGGTTTACCTACGAGCAGTACTTC. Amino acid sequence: CASSPDNRFTYEQYF.

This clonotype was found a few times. CDR3 DNA sequence: TGCAGTGCTAGAGTAGCACAGGGAGATTCACCCCTCCACTTT. It codes for CSARVAQGDSPLHF. The V gene is TRBV20-1, the J gene TRBJ1-6, with D possibly being TRBD1 (6 bases). The ends were cut back, 1 base at V and 8 bases at J, with 12 bases in the middle. This CDR3 region has 14 residues. Germline CDR1 DFQATT, CDR2 SNEGSKA (reference sequence).

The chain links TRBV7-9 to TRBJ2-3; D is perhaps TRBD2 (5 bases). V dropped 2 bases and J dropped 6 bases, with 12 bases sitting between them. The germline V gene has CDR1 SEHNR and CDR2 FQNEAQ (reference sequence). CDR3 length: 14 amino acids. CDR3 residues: CASSLSGGWDTQYF. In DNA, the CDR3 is TGTGCCAGCAGCTTAAGCGGCGGTTGGGATACGCAGTATTTT.

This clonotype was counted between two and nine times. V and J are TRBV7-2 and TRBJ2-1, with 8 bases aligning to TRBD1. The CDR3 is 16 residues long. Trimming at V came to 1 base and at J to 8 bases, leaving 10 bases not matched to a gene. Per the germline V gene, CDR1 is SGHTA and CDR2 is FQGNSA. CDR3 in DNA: TGTGCCAGCAGCTTAGTTGGCGGGGACAGGTACCATGAGCAGTTCTTC. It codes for CASSLVGGDRYHEQFF. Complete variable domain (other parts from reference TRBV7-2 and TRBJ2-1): GAGVSQSPSNKVTEKGKDVELRCDPISGHTALYWYRQSLGQGLEFLIYFQGNSAPDKSGLPSDRFSAERTGGSVSTLTIQRTQQEDSAVYLCASSLVGGDRYHEQFFGPGTRLTVL.